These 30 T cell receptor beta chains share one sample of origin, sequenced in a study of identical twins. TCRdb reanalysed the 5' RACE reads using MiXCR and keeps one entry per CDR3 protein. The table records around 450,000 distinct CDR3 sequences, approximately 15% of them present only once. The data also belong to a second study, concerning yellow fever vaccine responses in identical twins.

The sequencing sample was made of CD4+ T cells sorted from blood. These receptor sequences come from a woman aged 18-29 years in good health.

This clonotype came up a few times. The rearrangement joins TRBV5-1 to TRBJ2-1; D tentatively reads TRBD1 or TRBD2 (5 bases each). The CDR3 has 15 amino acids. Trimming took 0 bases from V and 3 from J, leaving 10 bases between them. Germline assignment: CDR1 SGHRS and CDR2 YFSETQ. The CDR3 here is CASSLAGPSYNEQFF. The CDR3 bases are TGCGCCAGCAGCTTGGCGGGACCCAGCTACAATGAGCAGTTCTTC.

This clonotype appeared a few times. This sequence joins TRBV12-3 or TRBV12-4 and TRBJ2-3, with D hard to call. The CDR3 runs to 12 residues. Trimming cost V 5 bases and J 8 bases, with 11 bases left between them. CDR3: CASSPSVSTQYF. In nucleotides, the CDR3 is TGTGCCAGCAGTCCCTCAGTCTCTACGCAGTATTTT.

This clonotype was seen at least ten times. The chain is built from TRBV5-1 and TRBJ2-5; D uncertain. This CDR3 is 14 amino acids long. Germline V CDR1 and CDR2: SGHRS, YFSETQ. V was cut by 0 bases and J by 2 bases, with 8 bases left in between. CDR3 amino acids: CASSLGQVQETQYF. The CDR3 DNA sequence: TGCGCCAGCAGCTTGGGGCAGGTACAAGAGACCCAGTACTTC. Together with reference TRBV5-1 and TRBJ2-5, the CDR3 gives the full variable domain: KAGVTQTPRYLIKTRGQQVTLSCSPISGHRSVSWYQQTPGQGLQFLFEYFSETQRNKGNFPGRFSGRQFSNSRSEMNVSTLELGDSALYLCASSLGQVQETQYFGPGTRLLVL.

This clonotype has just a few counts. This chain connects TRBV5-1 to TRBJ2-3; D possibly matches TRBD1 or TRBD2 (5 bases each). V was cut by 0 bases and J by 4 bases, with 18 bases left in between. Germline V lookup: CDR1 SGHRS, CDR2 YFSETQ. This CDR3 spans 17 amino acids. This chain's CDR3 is CASSLALRGVLADTQYF. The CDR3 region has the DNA TGCGCCAGCAGCTTGGCCCTGAGGGGCGTCCTTGCAGATACGCAGTATTTT.

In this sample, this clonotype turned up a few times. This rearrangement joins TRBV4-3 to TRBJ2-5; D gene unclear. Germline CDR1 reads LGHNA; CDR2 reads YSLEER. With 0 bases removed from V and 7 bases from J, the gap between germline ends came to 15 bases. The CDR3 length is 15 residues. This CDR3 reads CASSQDPRLSGTQYF. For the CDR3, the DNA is TGCGCCAGCAGCCAAGATCCCAGACTCTCAGGGACCCAGTACTTC.

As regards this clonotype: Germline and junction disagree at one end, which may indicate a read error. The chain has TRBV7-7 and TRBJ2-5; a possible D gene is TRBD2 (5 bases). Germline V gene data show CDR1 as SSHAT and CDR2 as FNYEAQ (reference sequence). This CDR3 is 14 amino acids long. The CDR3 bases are TGTGCTAGCAGCCCGGGGAAGGACCAAGAGACCCAGTACTTC. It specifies CASSPGKDQETQYF. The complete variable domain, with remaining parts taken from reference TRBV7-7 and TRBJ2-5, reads GAGVSQSPRYKVTKRGQDVTLRCDPISSHATLYWYQQALGQGPEFLTYFNYEAQPDKSGLPSDRFSAERPEGSISTLTIQRTEQRDSAMYRCASSPGKDQETQYFGPGTRLLVL.

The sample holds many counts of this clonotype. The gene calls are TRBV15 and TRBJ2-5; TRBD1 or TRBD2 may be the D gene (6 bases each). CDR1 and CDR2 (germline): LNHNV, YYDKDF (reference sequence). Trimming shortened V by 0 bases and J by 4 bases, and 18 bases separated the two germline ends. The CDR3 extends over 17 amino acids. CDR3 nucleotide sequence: TGTGCCACCAGCAGAGATGGAGCGGGCCCAGGGGTAGAGACCCAGTACTTC. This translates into CATSRDGAGPGVETQYF. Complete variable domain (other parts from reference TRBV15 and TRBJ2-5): DAMVIQNPRYQVTQFGKPVTLSCSQTLNHNVMYWYQQKSSQAPKLLFHYYDKDFNNEADTPDNFQSRRPNTSFCFLDIRSPGLGDTAMYLCATSRDGAGPGVETQYFGPGTRLLVL.

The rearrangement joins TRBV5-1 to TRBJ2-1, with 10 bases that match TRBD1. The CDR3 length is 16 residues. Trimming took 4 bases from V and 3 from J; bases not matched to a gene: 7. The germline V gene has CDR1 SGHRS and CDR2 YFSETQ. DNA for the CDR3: TGCGCCAGCAGCGCGTCCGGGACAGGGGTCTACAATGAGCAGTTCTTC. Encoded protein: CASSASGTGVYNEQFF. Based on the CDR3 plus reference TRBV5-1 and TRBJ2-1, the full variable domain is KAGVTQTPRYLIKTRGQQVTLSCSPISGHRSVSWYQQTPGQGLQFLFEYFSETQRNKGNFPGRFSGRQFSNSRSEMNVSTLELGDSALYLCASSASGTGVYNEQFFGPGTRLTVL.

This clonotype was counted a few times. CDR3 sequence reads: CASSQRGVWTEAFF. The DNA for the CDR3 is TGTGCCAGCAGCCAACGGGGGGTTTGGACTGAAGCTTTCTTT. The chain couples TRBV6-2 or TRBV6-3 to TRBJ1-1; a weak D match, TRBD1 (5 bases). From germline, CDR1 is MNHEY and CDR2 SVGEGT. Trimming left V 6 bases short and J 5 bases short, with 16 bases between. There are 14 residues in the CDR3.

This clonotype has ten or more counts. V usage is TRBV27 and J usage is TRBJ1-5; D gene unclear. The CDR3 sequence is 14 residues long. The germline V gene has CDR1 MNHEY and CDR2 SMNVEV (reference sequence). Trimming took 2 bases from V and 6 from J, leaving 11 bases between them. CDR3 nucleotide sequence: TGTGCCAGCAGTTTAGTTCCGGGAGGTCAGCCCCAGCATTTT. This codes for CASSLVPGGQPQHF.

The CDR3 DNA is TGTGCTAGTGGTCTAGGACAGGGGGGCACAGATACGCAGTATTTT. Translated, it gives CASGLGQGGTDTQYF. V and J are TRBV12-5 and TRBJ2-3, with 10 bases matching TRBD1. The length of the CDR3 is 15 residues. Germline CDR1 and CDR2: LGHNT and FRNRAP. The J segment lost 1 base and the V segment lost 5 bases, leaving 3 bases of the junction unmatched.

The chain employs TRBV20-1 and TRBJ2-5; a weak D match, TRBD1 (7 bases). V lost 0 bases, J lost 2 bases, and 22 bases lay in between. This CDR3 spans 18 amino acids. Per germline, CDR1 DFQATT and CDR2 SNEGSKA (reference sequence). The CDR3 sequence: CSARDRKHGSGGQETQYF. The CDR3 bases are TGCAGTGCTAGAGATAGGAAACATGGGTCAGGGGGGCAAGAGACCCAGTACTTC.

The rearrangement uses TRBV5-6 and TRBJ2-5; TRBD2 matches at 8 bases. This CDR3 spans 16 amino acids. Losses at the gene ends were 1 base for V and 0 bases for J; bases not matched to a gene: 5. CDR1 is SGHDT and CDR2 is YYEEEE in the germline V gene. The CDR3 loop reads CASSLLSGGYQETQYF. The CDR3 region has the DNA TGTGCCAGCAGCTTGTTATCGGGGGGGTACCAAGAGACCCAGTACTTC.

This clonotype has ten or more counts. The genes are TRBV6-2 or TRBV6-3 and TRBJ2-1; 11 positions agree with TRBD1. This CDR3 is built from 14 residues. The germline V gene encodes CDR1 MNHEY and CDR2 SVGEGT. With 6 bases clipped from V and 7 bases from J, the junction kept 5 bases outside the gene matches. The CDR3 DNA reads TGTGCCAGCAGAAGTGGGGACAGGGGGAATGAGCAGTTCTTC. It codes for CASRSGDRGNEQFF.

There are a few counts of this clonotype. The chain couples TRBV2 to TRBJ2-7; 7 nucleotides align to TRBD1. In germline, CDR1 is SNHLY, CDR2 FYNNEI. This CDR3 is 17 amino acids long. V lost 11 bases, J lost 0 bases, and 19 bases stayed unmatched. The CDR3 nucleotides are TGTGCCGGGGTAAGGGACAGACGAGACCATAGCTCCTACGAGCAGTACTTC. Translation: CAGVRDRRDHSSYEQYF.

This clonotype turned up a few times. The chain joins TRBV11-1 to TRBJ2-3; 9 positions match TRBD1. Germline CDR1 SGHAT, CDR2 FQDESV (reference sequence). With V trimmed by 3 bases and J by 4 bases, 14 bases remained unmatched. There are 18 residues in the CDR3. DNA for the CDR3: TGTGCCAGCAGCTTGGGACAGGGTTTTAAGTCCGACTCAGATACGCAGTATTTT. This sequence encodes CASSLGQGFKSDSDTQYF. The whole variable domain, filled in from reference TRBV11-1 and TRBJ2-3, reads EAEVAQSPRYKITEKSQAVAFWCDPISGHATLYWYRQILGQGPELLVQFQDESVVDDSQLPKDRFSAERLKGVDSTLKIQPAELGDSAMYLCASSLGQGFKSDSDTQYFGPGTRLTVL.

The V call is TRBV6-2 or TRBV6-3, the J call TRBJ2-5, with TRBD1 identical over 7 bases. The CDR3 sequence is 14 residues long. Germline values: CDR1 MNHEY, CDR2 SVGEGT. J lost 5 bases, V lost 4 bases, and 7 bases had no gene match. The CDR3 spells CASSSEGARETQYF. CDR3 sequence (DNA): TGTGCCAGCAGTTCCGAGGGGGCACGGGAGACCCAGTACTTC.

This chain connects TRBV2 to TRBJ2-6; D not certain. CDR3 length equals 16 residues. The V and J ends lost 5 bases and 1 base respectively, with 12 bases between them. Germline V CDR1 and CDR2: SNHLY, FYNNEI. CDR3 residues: CASSPPLLSGANVLTF. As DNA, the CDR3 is TGTGCCAGCAGTCCCCCCCTACTATCTGGGGCCAACGTCCTGACTTTC.

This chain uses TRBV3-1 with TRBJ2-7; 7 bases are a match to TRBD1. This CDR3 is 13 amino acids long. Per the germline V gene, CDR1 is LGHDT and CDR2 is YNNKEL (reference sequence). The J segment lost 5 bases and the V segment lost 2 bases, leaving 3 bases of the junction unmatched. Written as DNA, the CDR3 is TGTGCCAGCAGCCAACGACAGGGTCACGAGCAGTACTTC. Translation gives CASSQRQGHEQYF.

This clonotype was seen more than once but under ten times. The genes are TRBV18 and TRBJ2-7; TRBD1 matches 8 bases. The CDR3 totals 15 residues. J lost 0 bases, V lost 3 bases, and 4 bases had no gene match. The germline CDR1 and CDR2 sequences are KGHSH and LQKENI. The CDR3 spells CASSPWTGSSYEQYF. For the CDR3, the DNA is TGTGCCAGCTCACCGTGGACAGGGAGCTCCTACGAGCAGTACTTC.

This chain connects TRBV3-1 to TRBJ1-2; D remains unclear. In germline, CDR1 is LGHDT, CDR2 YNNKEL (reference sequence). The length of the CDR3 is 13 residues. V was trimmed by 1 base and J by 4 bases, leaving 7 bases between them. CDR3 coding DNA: TGTGCCAGCAGCCAAGGAAGGAGCTATGGCTACACCTTC. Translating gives CASSQGRSYGYTF.

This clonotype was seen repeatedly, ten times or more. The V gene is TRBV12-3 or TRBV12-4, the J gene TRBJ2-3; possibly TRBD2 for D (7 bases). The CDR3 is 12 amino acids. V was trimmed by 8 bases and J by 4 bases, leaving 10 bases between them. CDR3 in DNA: TGTGCCAGCCGGCGGGGGCCAGATACGCAGTATTTT. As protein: CASRRGPDTQYF.

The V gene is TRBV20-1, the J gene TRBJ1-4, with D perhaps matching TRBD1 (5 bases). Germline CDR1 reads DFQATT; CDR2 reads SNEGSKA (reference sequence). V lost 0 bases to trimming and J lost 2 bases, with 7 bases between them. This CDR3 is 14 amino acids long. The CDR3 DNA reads TGCAGTGCTAGAGAAAGACAGACTAATGAAAAACTGTTTTTT. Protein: CSARERQTNEKLFF.

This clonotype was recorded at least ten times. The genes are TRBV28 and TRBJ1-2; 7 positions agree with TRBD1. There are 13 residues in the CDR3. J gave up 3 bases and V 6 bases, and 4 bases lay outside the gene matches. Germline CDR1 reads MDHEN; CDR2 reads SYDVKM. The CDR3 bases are TGTGCCAGCAGCCTCGGGACAGACTATGGCTACACCTTC. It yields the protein CASSLGTDYGYTF.

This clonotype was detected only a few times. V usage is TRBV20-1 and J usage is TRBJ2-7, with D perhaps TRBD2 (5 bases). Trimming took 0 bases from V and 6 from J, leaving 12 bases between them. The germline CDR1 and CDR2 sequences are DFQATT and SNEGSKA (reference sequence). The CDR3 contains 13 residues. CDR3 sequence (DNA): TGCAGTGCTAGAGATCTAGCTATGGGCGAGCAGTACTTC. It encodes CSARDLAMGEQYF.

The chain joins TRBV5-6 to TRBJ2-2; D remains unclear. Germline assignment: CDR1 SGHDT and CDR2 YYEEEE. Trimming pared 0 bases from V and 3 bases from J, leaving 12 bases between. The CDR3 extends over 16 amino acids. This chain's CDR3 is CASSLGRSLDTGELFF. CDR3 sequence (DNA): TGTGCCAGCAGCTTGGGTCGCAGTTTGGACACCGGGGAGCTGTTTTTT.

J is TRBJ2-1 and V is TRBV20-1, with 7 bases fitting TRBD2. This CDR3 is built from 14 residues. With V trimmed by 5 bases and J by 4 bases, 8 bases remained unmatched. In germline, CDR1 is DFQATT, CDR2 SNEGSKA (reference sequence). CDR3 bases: TGCAGTGCTTGGGACTACCAACCGTACAATGAGCAGTTCTTC. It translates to CSAWDYQPYNEQFF.

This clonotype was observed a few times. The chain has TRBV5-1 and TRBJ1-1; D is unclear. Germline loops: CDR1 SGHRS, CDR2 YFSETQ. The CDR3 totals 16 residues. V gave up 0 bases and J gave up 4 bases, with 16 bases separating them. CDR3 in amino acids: CASSLVKRSGGTEAFF. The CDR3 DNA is TGCGCCAGCAGCTTGGTAAAAAGGTCGGGTGGCACTGAAGCTTTCTTT.

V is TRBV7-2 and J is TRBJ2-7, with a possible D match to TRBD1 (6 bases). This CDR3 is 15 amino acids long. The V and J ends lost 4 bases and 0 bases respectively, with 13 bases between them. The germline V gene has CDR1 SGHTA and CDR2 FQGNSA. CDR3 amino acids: CASSSVGTLSYEQYF. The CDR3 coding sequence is TGTGCCAGCAGCTCAGTCGGGACACTCTCCTACGAGCAGTACTTC.

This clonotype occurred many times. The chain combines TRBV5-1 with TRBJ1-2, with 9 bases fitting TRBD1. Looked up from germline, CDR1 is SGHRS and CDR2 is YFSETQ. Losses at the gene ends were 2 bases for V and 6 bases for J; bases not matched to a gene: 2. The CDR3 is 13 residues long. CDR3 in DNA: TGCGCCAGCAGCTTAGGGACAGGGAATGGCTACACCTTC. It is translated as CASSLGTGNGYTF.